The text below deals with one T cell receptor (beta chain). The target antigen is unknown. These data are taken from a study of T cell responses to AZD1222 COVID-19 vaccine. Overall study: Both about-4-week and about-12-week second-dose recipients were combined.

Findings and caveats of the study: Distributed over spike, vaccine-associated CD4 TCRs predominated at 160-218 and 743-854.

The table came from immunoSEQ multiplex PCR; TCRdb's copy has only in-frame clones and leaves some out. The sample lists about 55,000 clones, 80% to 90% occurring once. The sequence came from an adult in good health. The sample was peripheral blood, taken on day 0 of AZD1222 vaccination.

The CDR3 region has the DNA TGCGCCAGCAGTGAGAGGGGGCGGGAAAAGTACTTC. It translates to CASSERGREKYF. The chain combines TRBV10-2 with TRBJ2-7; maybe TRBD1 (7 bases). Germline values: CDR1 WSHSY, CDR2 SAAADI. This CDR3 spans 12 amino acids. Trimming pared 2 bases from V and 11 bases from J, leaving 13 bases between.